Below, 2 T cell receptor beta chains from the same sample are listed, as sequenced in a study of neoadjuvant anti-PD-1 for oral cavity cancer. The table came from immunoSEQ multiplex PCR; TCRdb's copy has only in-frame clones and leaves some out. The sample has under 15,000 clones, about 63% seen once. Specimen: PBMCs, collected before nivolumab (anti-PD-1) treatment. The receptors come from a person between 40 and 80 years old with oral cavity squamous cell carcinoma.

The V and J genes are TRBV5-6 and TRBJ1-6; a weak D match, TRBD1 (6 bases). V was cut by 0 bases and J by 9 bases, with 19 bases left in between. The CDR3 is made up of 17 amino acids. Germline CDR1 and CDR2: SGHDT and YYEEEE. CDR3 protein: CASSLGTAAGLASPLHF. The CDR3 nucleotides read TGTGCCAGCAGCTTGGGGACAGCGGCGGGGCTCGCTTCACCCCTCCACTTT.

The chain employs TRBV5-6 and TRBJ1-6; 10 bases agree with TRBD1. Per germline, CDR1 SGHDT and CDR2 YYEEEE. The V and J ends lost 1 base and 5 bases, in that order; junction bases with no gene match: 3. This CDR3 has 16 residues. CDR3 sequence: CASSLIGTGDNSPLHF. In DNA form, the CDR3 reads TGTGCCAGCAGCTTGATCGGGACAGGGGATAATTCACCCCTCCACTTT. Based on the CDR3 plus reference TRBV5-6 and TRBJ1-6, the full variable domain is DAGVTQSPTHLIKTRGQQVTLRCSPKSGHDTVSWYQQALGQGPQFIFQYYEEEERQRGNFPDRFSGHQFPNYSSELNVNALLLGDSALYLCASSLIGTGDNSPLHFGNGTRLTVT.